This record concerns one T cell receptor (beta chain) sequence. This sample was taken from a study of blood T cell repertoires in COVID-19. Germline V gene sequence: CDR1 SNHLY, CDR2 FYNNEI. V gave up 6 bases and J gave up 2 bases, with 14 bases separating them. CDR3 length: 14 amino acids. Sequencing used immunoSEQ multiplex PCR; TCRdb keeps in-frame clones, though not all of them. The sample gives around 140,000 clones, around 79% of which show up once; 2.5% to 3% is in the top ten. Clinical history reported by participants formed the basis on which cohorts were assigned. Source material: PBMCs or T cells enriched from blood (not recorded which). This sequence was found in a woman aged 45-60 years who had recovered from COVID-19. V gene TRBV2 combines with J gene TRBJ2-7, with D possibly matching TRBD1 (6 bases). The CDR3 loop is CASRLQGGTYEQYF. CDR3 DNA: TGTGCCAGCAGATTACAGGGTGGAACCTACGAGCAGTACTTC.